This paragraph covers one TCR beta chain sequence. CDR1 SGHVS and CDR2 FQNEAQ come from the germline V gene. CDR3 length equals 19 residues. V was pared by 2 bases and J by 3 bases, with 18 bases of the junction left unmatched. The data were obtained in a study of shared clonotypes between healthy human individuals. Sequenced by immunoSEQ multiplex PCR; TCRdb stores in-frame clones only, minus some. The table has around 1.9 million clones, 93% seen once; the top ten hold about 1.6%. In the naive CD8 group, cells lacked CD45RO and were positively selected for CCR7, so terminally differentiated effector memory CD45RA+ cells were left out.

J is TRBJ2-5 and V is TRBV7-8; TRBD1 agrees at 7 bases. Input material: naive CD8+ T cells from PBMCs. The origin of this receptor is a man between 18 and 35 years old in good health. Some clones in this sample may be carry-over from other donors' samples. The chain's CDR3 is CASSLPFSKHRGIEETQYF. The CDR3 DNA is TGTGCCAGCAGCTTACCATTCTCCAAACACAGGGGAATAGAAGAGACCCAGTACTTC.